A single T cell receptor (beta chain) is shown here with its context. Its specificity is unknown. The CDR3 loop spans 17 amino acids. Per the germline V gene, CDR1 is KGHSH and CDR2 is LQKENI. Germline trimming cut 3 bases from V and 2 bases from J; bases unmatched to any gene: 13. PCR amplification relied on 60 Vbeta primers (plus 13 Jbeta primers). Sequenced by immunoSEQ multiplex PCR; TCRdb stores in-frame clones only, minus some. Among fewer than 150,000 clones, roughly 70% were seen once, and the ten largest hold roughly 8.3%. This record belongs to a study of cytomegalovirus exposure and HLA in healthy donors. Study results and limitations: Later on, a genetic analysis was performed. It linked a missense variant in DCLRE1C with V- and J-gene trimming of TCR beta. When presence/absence was analysed, sequencing depth was taken to be roughly uniform across donors. CMV serostatus was the only recorded immune exposure for donors. According to the study, roughly 160 TCR beta chains were cytomegalovirus-associated.

Material: PBMCs. The chain carries TRBV18 and TRBJ2-7; 7 bases match TRBD1. The TCR sequence derives from a young man in good health and CMV-seropositive. CDR3 DNA sequence: TGTGCCAGCTCACCGTCGCCGGGACAGCGTTTTACCTACGAGCAGTACGTC. It is translated as CASSPSPGQRFTYEQYV.